This entry lists 27 T cell receptor beta chains sequenced from one sample in a study of blood T cells in healthy people across ages. A second PCR, run for about 7 to 11 cycles, used a sample-barcoded 5' primer plus a J-beta primer mix. TCRdb used MiXCR to reprocess the 5' RACE reads, holding one entry per CDR3 protein. The sample has fewer than 2,000,000 distinct CDR3 sequences; 30% to 40% are singletons. Sequencing was done on a sample of blood. Receptors originate from a human donor in good health.

The chain uses TRBV13 and TRBJ2-7, with 7 bases fitting TRBD1. Germline V CDR1 and CDR2: PRHDT, FYEKMQ (reference sequence). The CDR3 consists of 11 residues. After removal of 4 bases from V and 12 bases from J, the junction contained 6 bases not matched to a gene. The DNA of the CDR3 is TGTGCCAGCAGCTACAGACAGGGTATGTACTTC. This sequence encodes CASSYRQGMYF. The variable domain in full, completed from reference TRBV13 and TRBJ2-7, reads AAGVIQSPRHLIKEKRETATLKCYPIPRHDTVYWYQQGPGQDPQFLISFYEKMQSDKGSIPDRFSAQQFSDYHSELNMSSLELGDSALYFCASSYRQGMYFGPGTRLTVT.

The chain links TRBV9 to TRBJ2-7, with D tentatively TRBD1 (7 bases). The CDR3 has 14 residues. The germline CDR1 and CDR2 sequences are SGDLS and YYNGEE. V was pared by 1 base and J by 7 bases, with 15 bases between. The CDR3 is CASSVRPTGREQYF. The CDR3 DNA is TGTGCCAGCAGCGTACGACCGACAGGGAGGGAGCAGTACTTC.

V and J are TRBV5-1 and TRBJ1-2, with D uncertain. The V end was cut by 1 base, the J end by 3 bases, with 13 bases between. The CDR3 is 15 residues long. Germline V gene sequence: CDR1 SGHRS, CDR2 YFSETQ. The CDR3 DNA sequence: TGCGCCAGCAGCTTGACTGACGCCGGGGACTATGGCTACACCTTC. Protein sequence: CASSLTDAGDYGYTF.

The gene calls are TRBV29-1 and TRBJ2-7; D remains ambiguous. CDR3 length: 12 residues. The germline gives CDR1 SQVTM, CDR2 ANQGSEA. Trimming cost V 3 bases and J 0 bases, with 6 bases left between them. The CDR3: CSVEGFSYEQYF. The CDR3 region has the DNA TGCAGCGTTGAGGGATTCTCCTACGAGCAGTACTTC.

The J gene is TRBJ2-7, the V gene TRBV20-1, with TRBD2 matching over 9 bases. Trimming cost V 6 bases and J 5 bases; bases outside gene matches: 14. Germline loops: CDR1 DFQATT, CDR2 SNEGSKA (reference sequence). The CDR3 totals 15 residues. In DNA form, the CDR3 reads TGCAGTGCGCAGAACTCGGCTGGGACTAGCCACGAGCAGTACTTC. Amino acids: CSAQNSAGTSHEQYF.

The table lists this clonotype with a few counts. The genes are TRBV12-3 or TRBV12-4 and TRBJ1-2; 7 bases fit TRBD1. V lost 5 bases, J lost 8 bases, and 5 bases stayed unmatched. CDR3 size: 12 residues. The CDR3 coding sequence is TGTGCCAGCAGTATAACAGGGGTCGGCTACACCTTC. Protein: CASSITGVGYTF.

For the CDR3, the DNA is TGTGCCAGCAGGCCCAACGAGCAGTACTTC. Protein: CASRPNEQYF. The chain recombines TRBV6-2 or TRBV6-3 with TRBJ2-4, with D hard to call. The last part of the DNA fits TRBJ2-7 better; the J call may be wrong. Looked up from germline, CDR1 is MNHEY and CDR2 is SVGEGT. The CDR3 is made up of 10 amino acids.

This clonotype was seen a handful of times. The chain recombines TRBV13 with TRBJ2-5; TRBD2 is a possible D gene (6 bases). The assigned J gene may be wrong: the sequence end matches TRBJ2-7 better. Per germline, CDR1 PRHDT and CDR2 FYEKMQ (reference sequence). The CDR3 consists of 13 residues. CDR3 in amino acids: CASSLGRSFEQYF. CDR3 DNA: TGTGCCAGCAGCTTGGGGAGGAGCTTCGAGCAGTACTTC.

This clonotype has a handful of counts. The V gene is TRBV15, the J gene TRBJ1-5; 9 positions agree with TRBD1. This CDR3 is 18 amino acids long. Trimming took 3 bases from V and 0 from J; bases not matched to a gene: 9. Germline V gene sequence: CDR1 LNHNV, CDR2 YYDKDF (reference sequence). The CDR3 DNA reads as TGTGCCACCAGCAGTGCGACAGGGGGGAGTTATAGCAATCAGCCCCAGCATTTT. As protein: CATSSATGGSYSNQPQHF.

This chain links TRBV5-1 with TRBJ2-1; 8 nucleotides match TRBD1. CDR3 length equals 15 residues. Germline CDR1 and CDR2: SGHRS and YFSETQ. The V gene end was trimmed by 0 bases and the J gene end by 8 bases; junction bases not matched to a gene: 7. The CDR3 bases are TGCGCCAGCAGCTTGGGGACAGGGCGGTGGGATGAGCAGTTCTTC. Protein: CASSLGTGRWDEQFF.

This clonotype appeared a few times. The chain is built from TRBV3-1 and TRBJ2-5; no reliable D call. Matching the DNA end better, TRBJ2-7 makes the J call doubtful. The germline gives CDR1 LGHDT, CDR2 YNNKEL (reference sequence). CDR3 length equals 13 residues. The CDR3 region has the DNA TGTGCCAGCAGCCAAGAAGGCCAGCTCGAGCAGTACTTC. Its protein product is CASSQEGQLEQYF.

This clonotype has only a few counts. The chain couples TRBV7-2 to TRBJ2-4; D unresolved. Trimming removed 0 bases from V and 6 bases from J, with 6 bases in between. CDR1 and CDR2 (germline): SGHTA, FQGNSA. The CDR3 length is 13 residues. CDR3 sequence reads: CASSLAGRNIQYF. As DNA, the CDR3 is TGTGCCAGCAGCTTAGCCGGCAGAAACATTCAGTACTTC.

CDR3 region: CASSRQGSRGGTDTQYF. CDR3 nucleotide sequence: TGTGCCAGCAGCCGACAGGGTTCGCGGGGTGGCACAGATACGCAGTATTTT. The chain combines TRBV7-3 with TRBJ2-3; possibly TRBD1 for D (7 bases). The CDR3 sequence is 17 residues long. Trimming took 5 bases from V and 1 from J, leaving 19 bases between them. Germline V gene data show CDR1 as SGHTA and CDR2 as FQGTGA.

This chain joins TRBV19 and TRBJ1-2; D gene uncertain. The germline V and J ends were trimmed by 6 bases and 3 bases, with 14 bases remaining between them. The CDR3 length is 14 residues. CDR1 is LNHDA, CDR2 SQIVND, per germline (reference sequence). In DNA, the CDR3 is TGTGCCAGTAGCATAACCGGGCTCCACTATGGCTACACCTTC. Its translation is CASSITGLHYGYTF.

This clonotype was counted a few times. The chain has TRBV6-5 and TRBJ1-5; D remains ambiguous. The CDR3 runs to 11 residues. Trimming took 7 bases from V and 4 from J, leaving 5 bases between them. Germline V gene data show CDR1 as MNHEY and CDR2 as SVGAGI. CDR3 in DNA: TGTGCCAGCACCGGTAATCAGCCCCAGCATTTT. Translated: CASTGNQPQHF.

V and J are TRBV20-1 and TRBJ2-7, with 8 nucleotides matching TRBD2. The CDR3 is 15 amino acids. Germline-derived CDR1 and CDR2 are DFQATT and SNEGSKA (reference sequence). Germline trimming cut 3 bases from V and 4 bases from J; bases unmatched to any gene: 11. CDR3 coding DNA: TGCAGTGCTAGTCCTTCGGGGGGGGCTTTTTACGAGCAGTACTTC. Translation: CSASPSGGAFYEQYF.

The table lists this clonotype with a few counts. The rearrangement links TRBV7-9 to TRBJ2-7; a possible D gene is TRBD2 (5 bases). This CDR3 spans 12 amino acids. V was shortened by 4 bases and J by 5 bases, with 9 bases between the two germline ends. Germline-derived CDR1 and CDR2 are SEHNR and FQNEAQ (reference sequence). CDR3 amino acids: CASSSPEDEQYF. CDR3 in DNA: TGTGCCAGCAGCTCTCCGGAGGACGAGCAGTACTTC.

This chain links TRBV27 with TRBJ2-3; TRBD2 matches 9 bases. CDR3 size: 15 residues. Germline assignment: CDR1 MNHEY and CDR2 SMNVEV (reference sequence). Trimming at V came to 4 bases and at J to 4 bases, leaving 6 bases not matched to a gene. In DNA, the CDR3 is TGTGCCAGCAGTTCAGCGGGGGGCGCCGCAGATACGCAGTATTTT. As protein: CASSSAGGAADTQYF.

The chain employs TRBV9 and TRBJ2-2; a possible D gene is TRBD2 (6 bases). This CDR3 comprises 13 residues. Germline-derived CDR1 and CDR2 are SGDLS and YYNGEE. CDR3 nucleotide sequence: TGTGCGGAAGCGGGTATGCACACCGGGGAGCTGTTTTTT. As protein: CAEAGMHTGELFF.

This clonotype has just a few counts. CDR3 sequence: CASSPPTSGADTQYF. CDR3 nucleotides: TGCGCCAGCAGCCCCCCGACTAGCGGGGCAGATACGCAGTATTTT. V and J are TRBV5-1 and TRBJ2-3; 11 positions match TRBD2. Germline V gene sequence: CDR1 SGHRS, CDR2 YFSETQ. J lost 4 bases, V lost 4 bases, and 5 bases had no gene match. The CDR3 has 15 amino acids.

This chain links TRBV4-1 with TRBJ2-5; D call uncertain. V lost 0 bases and J 8 bases, leaving 16 bases between the germline ends. CDR1 MGHRA and CDR2 YSYEKL come from the germline V gene. The CDR3 runs to 15 residues. The CDR3 here is CASSQELRGTYTQYF. The CDR3 bases are TGCGCCAGCAGCCAAGAGTTGCGTGGCACCTACACCCAGTACTTC.

This clonotype has just a few counts. The V call is TRBV10-3, the J call TRBJ1-2, with TRBD1 identical over 8 bases. The CDR3 loop spans 15 amino acids. Germline values: CDR1 ENHRY, CDR2 SYGVKD. V lost 2 bases, J lost 6 bases, and 8 bases stayed unmatched. The CDR3 loop is CAISEAGGAGDGYTF. The CDR3 coding sequence is TGTGCCATCAGTGAGGCAGGGGGCGCGGGGGATGGCTACACCTTC.

This chain connects TRBV9 to TRBJ2-1; D is possibly TRBD2 (5 bases). With 0 bases removed from V and 2 bases from J, the gap between germline ends came to 9 bases. The CDR3 runs 15 residues. Per the germline V gene, CDR1 is SGDLS and CDR2 is YYNGEE. The CDR3: CASSVAVGTYNEQFF. The CDR3, as DNA: TGTGCCAGCAGCGTAGCTGTCGGGACCTACAATGAGCAGTTCTTC.

The chain joins TRBV6-2 or TRBV6-3 to TRBJ1-2; 7 nucleotides agree with TRBD1. This CDR3 has 16 residues. Germline V CDR1 and CDR2: MNHEY, SVGEGT. V was pared by 3 bases and J by 1 base, with 8 bases of the junction left unmatched. The CDR3 DNA follows: TGTGCCAGCAGTTATTCGAAAGGGGGCTTTAACTATGGCTACACCTTC. Translated: CASSYSKGGFNYGYTF.

The chain employs TRBV5-1 and TRBJ1-2; D is ambiguous. The V end was cut by 8 bases, the J end by 5 bases, with 13 bases between. Germline-derived CDR1 and CDR2 are SGHRS and YFSETQ. The CDR3 covers 12 residues. In DNA, the CDR3 is TGCGCCAGTTCCTCCGACTTTTATGGCTACACCTTC. Its translation is CASSSDFYGYTF.

This clonotype was counted many times. The V call is TRBV7-3, the J call TRBJ2-7; D tentatively reads TRBD1 or TRBD2 (5 bases each). The CDR3 runs to 15 residues. The germline V gene has CDR1 SGHTA and CDR2 FQGTGA. The ends were cut back, 0 bases at V and 2 bases at J, with 11 bases in the middle. The CDR3 loop is CASSLTGDIPYEQYF. The CDR3, as DNA: TGTGCCAGCAGCTTAACGGGGGATATTCCCTACGAGCAGTACTTC.

The chain carries TRBV3-1 and TRBJ2-1, with TRBD2 matching 7 bases. The CDR3 extends over 17 amino acids. The V gene end was trimmed by 0 bases and the J gene end by 13 bases; junction bases not matched to a gene: 18. From germline, CDR1 is LGHDT and CDR2 YNNKEL (reference sequence). This chain's CDR3 is CASSQDAREGFGKTQFF. CDR3 nucleotide sequence: TGTGCCAGCAGCCAAGATGCAAGGGAGGGATTCGGGAAGACCCAGTTCTTC.